The clone carrying this TCR beta chain was detected a few times. Antigen unknown. Trimming removed 5 bases from V and 0 bases from J, with 17 bases in between. CDR3 size: 16 residues. The germline V gene encodes CDR1 MNHEY and CDR2 SMNVEV (reference sequence). After template switching added a universal primer site, the resulting cDNA carried unique molecular identifiers. One entry per CDR3 protein, called by TCRdb with MiXCR from the 5' RACE reads. Counted here are 300,000 to 400,000 distinct CDR3 sequences, roughly an eighth occurring once; the ten biggest clones make up around 7.2%. The sample originates from a study of identical twins. Study-wide points: Models predicted less out-of-frame TCR alpha sharing in monozygotic twins than was found.

These sequences were also reported in another study, on yellow fever vaccine responses in identical twins. That source reports: Twins showed a vaccine T cell response that reportedly seemed partly convergent, partly personalized.

The genes are TRBV27 and TRBJ2-7; the D gene could be TRBD1 or TRBD2 (5 bases each). This TCR was sampled from a woman between 18 and 29 years old in good health. Source material: CD8+ T cells sorted from blood. The CDR3 nucleotides are TGTGCCAGCAGTCTGGCCGGGACCGGCAGCTCCTACGAGCAGTACTTC. This codes for CASSLAGTGSSYEQYF.